Below are 26 T cell receptor beta chains sequenced from a single sample in a study of T-cell reconstitution after alpha-beta-depleted transplantation in children. Unique molecular identifiers were used in preparing the TCRbeta library. MiXCR was run by TCRdb on the PCR reads, yielding one entry per CDR3 protein. This table has 200,000 to 250,000 distinct CDR3 sequences, around 9.7% appearing once. The input for sequencing was PBMCs from the stem cell graft donor, taken from the stem cell graft. These TCRs come from a human donor who donated a stem cell graft to a child with SCID.

This rearrangement joins TRBV20-1 to TRBJ1-5; unclear D gene. Germline V CDR1 and CDR2: DFQATT, SNEGSKA (reference sequence). V was pared by 4 bases and J by 8 bases, with 12 bases between. The CDR3 is made up of 12 amino acids. The CDR3 region has the DNA TGCAGTGCTAAAGGGAGGGTCGAGCCCCAGCATTTT. Translated: CSAKGRVEPQHF.

This clonotype has a count of ten or more. This chain joins TRBV27 and TRBJ2-2; tentative D call: TRBD1 (5 bases). The CDR3 sequence is 15 residues long. Germline V gives CDR1 MNHEY, CDR2 SMNVEV (reference sequence). Trimming took off 7 bases at V and 7 bases at J, with 19 bases between the two ends. DNA for the CDR3: TGTGCCAGCATTCCCGACCCGTGGGGCGGCGGGGAGCTGTTTTTT. Amino acids: CASIPDPWGGGELFF.

This clonotype was observed at least ten times. The chain uses TRBV2 and TRBJ2-1; a possible D gene is TRBD2 (7 bases). This CDR3 is built from 17 residues. The V gene's germline CDR1 is SNHLY and CDR2 FYNNEI. Trimming stripped 6 bases from V and 0 bases from J, with 18 bases between. The CDR3 DNA reads TGTGCCAGCAGGAGAAAGGGGGGGACTCCCTCCTACAATGAGCAGTTCTTC. Translating it yields CASRRKGGTPSYNEQFF.

This clonotype was observed at least ten times. This rearrangement joins TRBV5-1 to TRBJ2-1, with 8 bases aligning to TRBD1. V shed 1 base and J 9 bases; nucleotides not matched to a gene: 0. The germline gives CDR1 SGHRS, CDR2 YFSETQ. This CDR3 is 12 amino acids long. Here the CDR3 reads CASSLQGAEQFF. The CDR3 DNA reads TGCGCCAGCAGCTTGCAGGGGGCTGAGCAGTTCTTC.

This clonotype has a count of ten or more. The CDR3 nucleotides read TGCGCCAGCAGTGTTGACCCCTACAATGAGCAGTTCTTC. Amino acid sequence: CASSVDPYNEQFF. The chain joins TRBV5-1 to TRBJ2-1; no clear D gene. Germline V gene sequence: CDR1 SGHRS, CDR2 YFSETQ. V shed 5 bases and J shed 2 bases, with 8 bases lying between them. The CDR3 spans 13 residues. Drawing the rest from reference TRBV5-1 and TRBJ2-1, the complete variable domain is KAGVTQTPRYLIKTRGQQVTLSCSPISGHRSVSWYQQTPGQGLQFLFEYFSETQRNKGNFPGRFSGRQFSNSRSEMNVSTLELGDSALYLCASSVDPYNEQFFGPGTRLTVL.

This clonotype has just a few counts. V and J are TRBV7-2 and TRBJ2-7; D is ambiguous. This CDR3 is built from 11 residues. The V gene lost 5 bases and the J gene lost 4 bases, with 6 bases spanning the gap. Germline CDR1 SGHTA, CDR2 FQGNSA. In DNA, the CDR3 is TGTGCCAGCAGCGCGAAATACGAGCAGTACTTC. As protein: CASSAKYEQYF.

This sequence joins TRBV5-1 and TRBJ1-4; D perhaps matches TRBD1 (6 bases). Germline V gives CDR1 SGHRS, CDR2 YFSETQ. The V end lost 3 bases, the J end lost 8 bases, and 11 bases lay between the germline ends. The CDR3 totals 13 residues. Here the CDR3 DNA reads TGCGCCAGCAGCTCCTCAGGGGAGGAAAAACTGTTTTTT. Encoded protein: CASSSSGEEKLFF.

This clonotype has at least ten counts. The rearrangement uses TRBV5-1 and TRBJ1-1, with 10 bases fitting TRBD1. Germline V lookup: CDR1 SGHRS, CDR2 YFSETQ. This CDR3 spans 13 amino acids. Trimming cost V 7 bases and J 4 bases; bases outside gene matches: 4. This chain's CDR3 is CASGQGGGTEAFF. For the CDR3, the DNA is TGCGCCAGCGGACAGGGGGGAGGCACTGAAGCTTTCTTT.

Ten or more counts support this clonotype. The rearrangement joins TRBV5-1 to TRBJ1-4; no clear D gene. Trimming left V 4 bases short and J 0 bases short, with 7 bases between. CDR1 is SGHRS and CDR2 is YFSETQ in the germline V gene. The CDR3 runs 14 residues. CDR3 loop: CASSLDATNEKLFF. The CDR3 DNA sequence: TGCGCCAGCAGCCTAGATGCAACTAATGAAAAACTGTTTTTT.

At least ten counts were recorded for this clonotype. The CDR3 sequence is CASSMGGTLGSYEQYF. As DNA, the CDR3 is TGCGCCAGCAGCATGGGGGGGACACTCGGTTCCTACGAGCAGTACTTC. J is TRBJ2-7 and V is TRBV5-1, with D possibly being TRBD2 (7 bases). The CDR3 has 16 residues. Per the germline V gene, CDR1 is SGHRS and CDR2 is YFSETQ. V lost 4 bases, J lost 1 base, and 18 bases lay in between.

As for this clonotype: A much larger clone lies one base from this, so it may be a read error. V is TRBV20-1 and J is TRBJ2-2, with unresolved D. V was trimmed by 8 bases and J by 3 bases, leaving 10 bases between them. Germline V gene sequence: CDR1 DFQATT, CDR2 SNEGSKA (reference sequence). This CDR3 contains 12 residues. The CDR3 bases are TGCAGTACTACTCCGGACACCGGGGAGCTGTTTTTT. It is translated as CSTTPDTGELFF.

There are many counts of this clonotype. This chain joins TRBV20-1 and TRBJ2-7; D is unclear. Between the trimmed V and J ends, which lost 8 bases and 4 bases, there was a span of 12 bases. Germline assignment: CDR1 DFQATT and CDR2 SNEGSKA (reference sequence). The CDR3 has 11 residues. CDR3 loop: CSTGVGYEQYF. The CDR3 region has the DNA TGCAGTACCGGCGTGGGGTACGAGCAGTACTTC.

The sample holds many counts of this clonotype. The CDR3 DNA reads TGTGCCAGCAGTGAATATCTCACTTCGGGAAAGGGCACTGAAGCTTTCTTT. Its translation: CASSEYLTSGKGTEAFF. The chain recombines TRBV25-1 with TRBJ1-1; D call uncertain. This CDR3 contains 17 residues. V lost 0 bases to trimming and J lost 4 bases, with 18 bases between them. Germline V gene data show CDR1 as MGHDK and CDR2 as SYGVNS.

A note on this clonotype: A read error may be the cause here, since a much bigger clone is one base away. The V call is TRBV25-1, the J call TRBJ2-3; 9 bases line up with TRBD1. The CDR3 contains 19 residues. Germline V gene lookup returns CDR1 MGHDK and CDR2 SYGVNS. CDR3 sequence (DNA): TGTGCCAGCAGTGGACTGGACAGGGGAGCCTTATGGGGCACAGATACGCTGTATTTT. Translation gives CASSGLDRGALWGTDTLYF. The full variable domain, in which reference TRBV25-1 and TRBJ2-3 provide the parts outside the CDR3, is EADIYQTPRYLVIGTGKKITLECSQTMGHDKMYWYQQDPGMELHLIHYSYGVNSTEKGDLSSESTVSRIRTEHFPLTLESARPSHTSQYLCASSGLDRGALWGTDTLYFGPGTRLTVL.

This chain joins TRBV6-2 or TRBV6-3 and TRBJ2-7; TRBD2 matches at 12 bases. With V trimmed by 6 bases and J by 0 bases, 9 bases remained unmatched. Germline CDR1 is MNHEY and CDR2 is SVGEGT. The CDR3 sequence is 17 residues long. The CDR3, as DNA: TGTGCCAGCAGCTTCGGGACTAGCGGGTCGAGCTCCTACGAGCAGTACTTC. Amino acid sequence: CASSFGTSGSSSYEQYF.

The chain is built from TRBV5-1 and TRBJ2-5; 8 nucleotides agree with TRBD2. This CDR3 is 16 amino acids long. Looked up from germline, CDR1 is SGHRS and CDR2 is YFSETQ. Unmatched junction bases numbered 7, after V lost 3 bases and J lost 0 bases. For the CDR3, the DNA is TGCGCCAGCAGCTGGGGACTAGAACAGTACCAAGAGACCCAGTACTTC. Encoded protein: CASSWGLEQYQETQYF.

This clonotype showed up many times. The chain combines TRBV5-1 with TRBJ2-7; maybe TRBD1 (6 bases). Per the germline V gene, CDR1 is SGHRS and CDR2 is YFSETQ. Trimming took 3 bases from V and 2 from J, leaving 12 bases between them. This CDR3 has 14 amino acids. CDR3 in DNA: TGCGCCAGCAGCTCGACAGGACCCACCTACGAGCAGTACTTC. Translated: CASSSTGPTYEQYF.

This clonotype was counted a few times. The chain uses TRBV3-1 and TRBJ2-1; 7 bases agree with TRBD1. Losses at the gene ends were 3 bases for V and 6 bases for J; bases not matched to a gene: 5. The V gene's germline CDR1 is LGHDT and CDR2 YNNKEL (reference sequence). The CDR3 has 14 residues. CDR3 region: CASSHAGGINEQFF. The CDR3 DNA sequence: TGTGCCAGCAGCCATGCAGGGGGAATCAATGAGCAGTTCTTC.

There are many counts of this clonotype. The chain links TRBV5-1 to TRBJ1-1; 9 nucleotides agree with TRBD1. This CDR3 region has 15 residues. J was trimmed by 4 bases and V by 2 bases; bases with no gene match: 6. Looked up from germline, CDR1 is SGHRS and CDR2 is YFSETQ. The CDR3 loop is CASSFTGGSGTEAFF. The CDR3 region has the DNA TGCGCCAGCAGCTTCACAGGGGGCTCGGGCACTGAAGCTTTCTTT. Drawing the rest from reference TRBV5-1 and TRBJ1-1, the complete variable domain is KAGVTQTPRYLIKTRGQQVTLSCSPISGHRSVSWYQQTPGQGLQFLFEYFSETQRNKGNFPGRFSGRQFSNSRSEMNVSTLELGDSALYLCASSFTGGSGTEAFFGQGTRLTVV.

This clonotype showed up many times. The gene calls are TRBV12-3 or TRBV12-4 and TRBJ1-4; D not certain. This CDR3 spans 15 amino acids. Trimming shortened V by 5 bases and J by 4 bases, and 14 bases separated the two germline ends. The CDR3 DNA reads as TGTGCCAGCAGTCTTAGGATGGCGGGTAATGAAAAACTGTTTTTT. This sequence encodes CASSLRMAGNEKLFF.

This clonotype has a count of ten or more. The chain recombines TRBV4-1 with TRBJ1-2; D is undetermined. The germline gives CDR1 MGHRA, CDR2 YSYEKL. V was trimmed by 1 base and J by 2 bases, leaving 8 bases between them. This CDR3 has 14 residues. The CDR3 DNA is TGCGCCAGCAGCCAAGTCAGAGAGAACTATGGCTACACCTTC. This codes for CASSQVRENYGYTF.

This clonotype occurred many times. The chain combines TRBV6-5 with TRBJ1-6; TRBD1 might be the D (6 bases). The V end was cut by 10 bases, the J end by 8 bases, with 18 bases between. The CDR3 runs 14 residues. Germline V gene lookup returns CDR1 MNHEY and CDR2 SVGAGI. DNA of the CDR3: TGTGCCACAGGGCACAGGGAATTTTATTCACCCCTCCACTTT. This codes for CATGHREFYSPLHF.

Comments on this clonotype: The DNA is omitted, as the CDR3 cannot be located on it reliably, and the CDR3 follows TCRdb's listing. The chain recombines TRBV7-5 with TRBJ2-7. TRBV7-5 is a listed pseudogene. The CDR3 totals 16 residues, both ends included. This CDR3 reads CISVSEAFHEYYEQYF.

This clonotype was picked up many times. This sequence joins TRBV20-1 and TRBJ1-4; D uncertain. The V and J ends lost 6 bases and 11 bases respectively, with 16 bases between them. The CDR3 sequence is 12 residues long. Germline V gene sequence: CDR1 DFQATT, CDR2 SNEGSKA (reference sequence). CDR3 DNA: TGCAGTGCCCGAAACCCCCCGTTTAAACTGTTTTTT. It codes for CSARNPPFKLFF.

This clonotype has a count of ten or more. The chain uses TRBV6-2 or TRBV6-3 and TRBJ2-1; unclear D gene. The CDR3 contains 13 residues. V gave up 5 bases and J gave up 9 bases, with 14 bases separating them. Per germline, CDR1 MNHEY and CDR2 SVGEGT. CDR3 DNA sequence: TGTGCCAGCAGTCGCCATACAGAGTTTGAGCAGTTCTTC. Translation: CASSRHTEFEQFF.

This clonotype was recorded at least ten times. The chain carries TRBV16 and TRBJ1-1; 11 bases fit TRBD1. In germline, CDR1 is KGHSY, CDR2 FQNENV. This CDR3 has 15 residues. Trimming removed 2 bases from V and 4 bases from J; junction bases left unmatched: 3. The CDR3 DNA sequence: TGTGCCAGCAGCCAAATGGGACAGGGGGGCACTGAAGCTTTCTTT. It encodes CASSQMGQGGTEAFF.